The rows below give T cell receptor beta chains drawn from one sample of a study of T-cell reconstitution after alpha-beta-depleted transplantation in children. Each CDR3 protein is one row after TCRdb ran MiXCR on the PCR reads. The data hold around 200,000 distinct CDR3 sequences, with around 8.4% observed a single time. Sequenced here: PBMCs, mostly from graft donor cells, sampled 360 days after TCRalphabeta/CD19-depleted stem cell transplant. The receptors derive from a male patient aged 2-9 years who had a stem cell transplant for acute myeloid leukemia, so the T cells may come from the graft donor. The CDR3 runs from the conserved cysteine through the conserved F or W. A D gene is named only where the DNA matches it firmly. Expanded clones get a size class; other rows say once, few or many, or leave the size out.

d_gene: TRBD2; j_gene: TRBJ2-3; v_gene: TRBV29-1; abundance: many; CDR3aa: CSVDLLAGTDTQYF; CDR3nt: TGCAGCGTTGATTTACTAGCGGGGACGGATACGCAGTATTTT
d_gene: NA; j_gene: TRBJ2-7; v_gene: TRBV27; abundance: many; CDR3aa: CASSYGRSSYEQYF; CDR3nt: TGTGCCAGCAGTTATGGACGGAGCTCCTACGAGCAGTACTTC
d_gene: NA; j_gene: TRBJ1-5; v_gene: TRBV6-6; abundance: many; CDR3aa: CASSYMGASNQPQHF; CDR3nt: TGTGCCAGCAGTTACATGGGGGCAAGCAATCAGCCCCAGCATTTT
d_gene: TRBD1; j_gene: TRBJ1-2; v_gene: TRBV25-1; abundance: NA; CDR3aa: CASSDPQGAGAYGYTF; CDR3nt: TGTGCCAGCAGTGACCCACAGGGGGCAGGTGCCTATGGCTACACCTTC
d_gene: TRBD1; j_gene: TRBJ1-1; v_gene: TRBV12-3/TRBV12-4; abundance: few; CDR3aa: CASRRTGTEAFF; CDR3nt: TGTGCCAGCAGGCGGACAGGGACTGAAGCTTTCTTT
d_gene: TRBD1; j_gene: TRBJ2-1; v_gene: TRBV20-1; abundance: many; CDR3aa: CSAVRQGLAHRSYNEQFF; CDR3nt: TGCAGTGCCGTTCGACAGGGTTTAGCCCATCGCTCCTACAATGAGCAGTTCTTC
d_gene: NA; j_gene: TRBJ2-3; v_gene: TRBV5-1; abundance: many; CDR3aa: CASSLRDTTDTQYF; CDR3nt: TGCGCCAGCAGCTTACGGGACACCACAGATACGCAGTATTTT
d_gene: TRBD1; j_gene: TRBJ1-4; v_gene: TRBV12-3/TRBV12-4; abundance: few; CDR3aa: CASRGQGAGEKLFF; CDR3nt: TGTGCCAGCAGGGGACAGGGGGCCGGGGAAAAACTGTTTTTT
d_gene: NA; j_gene: TRBJ2-5; v_gene: TRBV6-6; abundance: NA; CDR3aa: CASKRGSKETQYF; CDR3nt: TGTGCCAGCAAAAGGGGGTCCAAAGAGACCCAGTACTTC
d_gene: NA; j_gene: TRBJ2-5; v_gene: TRBV24-1; abundance: few; CDR3aa: CATSDPVGETQYF; CDR3nt: TGTGCCACCAGTGATCCTGTCGGAGAGACCCAGTACTTC
d_gene: NA; j_gene: TRBJ2-1; v_gene: TRBV9; abundance: many; CDR3aa: CASSSEVPPQYEQFF; CDR3nt: TGTGCCAGCAGTAGTGAGGTTCCGCCCCAATATGAGCAGTTCTTC
d_gene: TRBD1; j_gene: TRBJ2-5; v_gene: TRBV25-1; abundance: NA; CDR3aa: CASSRRQGSRETQYF; CDR3nt: TGTGCCAGCAGTCGCCGACAGGGTAGTAGGGAGACCCAGTACTTC
d_gene: TRBD1; j_gene: TRBJ2-3; v_gene: TRBV7-2; abundance: few; CDR3aa: CASSRTGPQDTQYF; CDR3nt: TGTGCCAGCAGCCGGACAGGTCCGCAAGATACGCAGTATTTT
d_gene: NA; j_gene: TRBJ1-1; v_gene: TRBV2; abundance: many; CDR3aa: CASSEAGLASTEAFF; CDR3nt: TGTGCCAGCAGTGAAGCAGGATTGGCCAGCACTGAAGCTTTCTTT
d_gene: TRBD2; j_gene: TRBJ2-7; v_gene: TRBV5-6; abundance: NA; CDR3aa: CASSLRTSGRGYEQYF; CDR3nt: TGTGCCAGCAGCTTGAGGACTAGCGGGAGAGGCTACGAGCAGTACTTC
d_gene: TRBD2; j_gene: TRBJ2-7; v_gene: TRBV11-2; abundance: NA; CDR3aa: CASSLIRRSGRAEIHEQYF; CDR3nt: TGTGCCAGCAGCTTAATACGACGTAGCGGGAGGGCTGAGATCCACGAGCAGTACTTC
d_gene: NA; j_gene: TRBJ2-3; v_gene: TRBV7-2; abundance: many; CDR3aa: CASSVDFVADTQYF; CDR3nt: TGTGCCAGCAGCGTAGATTTTGTAGCAGATACGCAGTATTTT
d_gene: TRBD2; j_gene: TRBJ2-1; v_gene: TRBV4-3; abundance: few; CDR3aa: CASSQAHLAGEYNEQFF; CDR3nt: TGCGCCAGCAGCCAGGCACATCTAGCGGGAGAGTACAATGAGCAGTTCTTC
d_gene: TRBD2; j_gene: TRBJ2-7; v_gene: TRBV20-1; abundance: NA; CDR3aa: CSFLTSGRYEQYF; CDR3nt: TGCAGTTTTCTGACTAGCGGGAGGTACGAGCAGTACTTC
d_gene: NA; j_gene: TRBJ1-5; v_gene: TRBV5-6; abundance: few; CDR3aa: CASSRQNEPQHF; CDR3nt: TGTGCCAGCAGCCGTCAGAATGAGCCCCAGCATTTT
d_gene: TRBD1; j_gene: TRBJ2-3; v_gene: TRBV7-8; abundance: NA; CDR3aa: CASSLAGTGLDTQYF; CDR3nt: TGTGCCAGCAGCTTAGCGGGGACAGGACTAGATACGCAGTATTTT
d_gene: TRBD1; j_gene: TRBJ1-1; v_gene: TRBV20-1; abundance: few; CDR3aa: CSARVGDLRGYRGGSTEAFF; CDR3nt: TGCAGTGCTAGAGTGGGGGACCTTAGGGGCTACAGGGGAGGTAGCACTGAAGCTTTCTTT
d_gene: NA; j_gene: TRBJ2-5; v_gene: TRBV11-1; abundance: many; CDR3aa: CASSANAGLLGETQYF; CDR3nt: TGTGCCAGCAGCGCCAATGCGGGACTGTTGGGAGAGACCCAGTACTTC
d_gene: NA; j_gene: TRBJ2-5; v_gene: TRBV12-3/TRBV12-4; abundance: few; CDR3aa: CASSPYSAAQYF; CDR3nt: TGTGCCAGCAGTCCATATTCAGCAGCCCAGTACTTC
d_gene: NA; j_gene: TRBJ2-7; v_gene: TRBV29-1; abundance: many; CDR3aa: CSVGDPNYEQYF; CDR3nt: TGCAGCGTTGGGGACCCTAACTACGAGCAGTACTTC
d_gene: TRBD2; j_gene: TRBJ2-1; v_gene: TRBV2; abundance: NA; CDR3aa: CASSDLGLAGGPLSYNEQFF; CDR3nt: TGTGCCAGCAGTGATCTCGGACTAGCGGGAGGACCACTGTCCTACAATGAGCAGTTCTTC
d_gene: TRBD2; j_gene: TRBJ2-3; v_gene: TRBV11-2; abundance: NA; CDR3aa: CASSLRTSGSSDTQYF; CDR3nt: TGTGCCAGCAGCCTCCGGACTAGCGGGAGTTCTGATACGCAGTATTTT
d_gene: NA; j_gene: TRBJ2-7; v_gene: TRBV7-2; abundance: few; CDR3aa: CASSLGGGGGYYEQYF; CDR3nt: TGTGCCAGCAGCTTAGGCGGCGGTGGCGGCTACTACGAGCAGTACTTC
d_gene: NA; j_gene: TRBJ1-4; v_gene: TRBV2; abundance: few; CDR3aa: CASSERRGRNEKLFF; CDR3nt: TGTGCCAGCAGTGAACGGCGGGGCAGAAATGAAAAACTGTTTTTT
d_gene: NA; j_gene: TRBJ2-3; v_gene: TRBV4-2; abundance: NA; CDR3aa: CASSQEGGGPQYF; CDR3nt: TGTGCCAGCAGCCAAGAAGGAGGGGGCCCGCAGTATTTT
d_gene: NA; j_gene: TRBJ2-5; v_gene: TRBV5-1; abundance: NA; CDR3aa: CASSSQGNQETQYF; CDR3nt: TGCGCCAGCAGCTCACAGGGCAATCAAGAGACCCAGTACTTC
d_gene: NA; j_gene: TRBJ1-3; v_gene: TRBV7-2; abundance: few; CDR3aa: CASSLGREDGTIYF; CDR3nt: TGTGCCAGCAGCTTAGGGCGGGAGGACGGCACCATATATTTT
d_gene: NA; j_gene: TRBJ2-5; v_gene: TRBV4-1; abundance: few; CDR3aa: CASSQGARETQYF; CDR3nt: TGCGCCAGCAGCCAGGGGGCCCGGGAGACCCAGTACTTC
d_gene: NA; j_gene: TRBJ1-4; v_gene: TRBV18; abundance: few; CDR3aa: CASSPYNEKLFF; CDR3nt: TGTGCCAGCTCACCGTACAATGAAAAACTGTTTTTT
d_gene: NA; j_gene: TRBJ2-7; v_gene: TRBV5-1; abundance: NA; CDR3aa: CASSFGIPHASYEQYF; CDR3nt: TGCGCCAGCAGCTTCGGTATTCCACACGCCTCCTACGAGCAGTACTTC
d_gene: TRBD2; j_gene: TRBJ2-3; v_gene: TRBV6-1; abundance: NA; CDR3aa: CASTLRGREGRGTQYF; CDR3nt: TGTGCCAGCACCCTAAGAGGGCGGGAGGGCCGGGGTACGCAGTATTTT
d_gene: NA; j_gene: TRBJ1-5; v_gene: TRBV7-2; abundance: few; CDR3aa: CASSPRDQPQHF; CDR3nt: TGTGCCAGCAGCCCGCGAGATCAGCCCCAGCATTTT
d_gene: NA; j_gene: TRBJ2-3; v_gene: TRBV12-3/TRBV12-4; abundance: many; CDR3aa: CASRLLLTDTQYF; CDR3nt: TGTGCCAGCAGACTACTCCTCACAGATACGCAGTATTTT
d_gene: NA; j_gene: TRBJ2-7; v_gene: TRBV29-1; abundance: few; CDR3aa: CTIDRTSEDYEQYF; CDR3nt: TGCACGATTGACAGGACTAGTGAAGACTACGAGCAGTACTTC
d_gene: NA; j_gene: TRBJ2-5; v_gene: TRBV12-3/TRBV12-4; abundance: many; CDR3aa: CASSILRGTQYF; CDR3nt: TGTGCCAGCAGTATACTACGAGGGACCCAGTACTTC